These T cell receptor beta chains were read from a single sample in a study of CD8+CD57+ T cells in acquired aplastic anemia. TCRdb analysed the reads with MiXCR anew, one entry per CDR3 protein. The data show 80,000 or so distinct CDR3 sequences, with roughly half seen just once and 65% to 70% held by the top ten. Sequencing input: sorted CD4+, CD8+, or CD8+CD57+ T cells (not recorded which) from PBMCs. Every receptor here comes from a human donor in good health, serving as a control. CDR3s include the opening cysteine and the closing phenylalanine or tryptophan. The order of the fields is clone size, J gene, CDR3 length, V gene, D gene, CDR3 DNA, CDR3 protein. D genes are given only for firm matches. A clone size is listed for some rows: how often the clone was seen (once, few, many), or a class if it is expanded.

many,TRBJ1-2,14,TRBV13,TRBD1,TGTGCCAGCAGCTTAGGGACAGGGGACTATGGCTACACCTTC,CASSLGTGDYGYTF
-,TRBJ2-2,15,TRBV25-1,-,TGTGCCAGCGAGAGGTCCGGGCCGAACACCGGGGAGCTGTTTTTT,CASERSGPNTGELFF
many,TRBJ1-2,15,TRBV4-1,-,TGCGCCAGCAGCCAAGATTGGACAGCAAACTATGGCTACACCTTC,CASSQDWTANYGYTF
many,TRBJ1-6,15,TRBV12-5,-,TGTGCTAGTGGCCAAGGGACGGATCAAAATTCACCCCTCCACTTT,CASGQGTDQNSPLHF
-,TRBJ2-7,14,TRBV7-9,-,TGTGCCAGCAGCCATGAGCTGGAGACCTACGAGCAGTACTTC,CASSHELETYEQYF
-,TRBJ2-1,13,TRBV6-5,-,TGTGCCAGCAGTTACGTGGGGGCGGGTGAGCAGTTCTTC,CASSYVGAGEQFF
many,TRBJ1-1,12,TRBV20-1,-,TGCAGTGCCCTTAATATGGACACTGAAGCTTTCTTT,CSALNMDTEAFF
-,TRBJ1-6,15,TRBV24-1,-,TGTGCCACCAGTTTTAGCGTGGGCGTAATTTCACCCCTCCACTTT,CATSFSVGVISPLHF
-,TRBJ2-3,14,TRBV20-1,-,TGCAGTGCTAGAGTACCGGGGGGCACAGATACGCAGTATTTT,CSARVPGGTDTQYF
-,TRBJ2-1,14,TRBV9,-,TGTGCCAGCACCGCTGCCGGCCTAGGGAATGAGCAGTTCTTC,CASTAAGLGNEQFF